This T cell receptor (beta chain) stems from a study of cytomegalovirus exposure and HLA in healthy donors. Across the study: A subsequent analysis reported that the 120 validation repertoires were produced on the same platform that had also been used for the approximately 710 first-cohort repertoires. The study, taken as a whole, reports: Many donors shared some public TCRs, even though most TCR sequences were rare. Researchers catalogued about 150 TCR beta chains as cytomegalovirus-associated. In the 90 to 150 validation repertoires, just under 95% of cluster scores exceeded 0, per a later analysis.

Of note for this clone: Its antigen is not identified.

V was pared by 5 bases and J by 1 base, with 13 bases of the junction left unmatched. Germline CDR1 reads SEHNR; CDR2 reads FQNEAQ (reference sequence). This CDR3 is built from 17 residues. This table comes from immunoSEQ multiplex PCR, and its TCRdb copy is limited to in-frame clones, with some not included. The data contain 71,000 or so clones, approximately 96% of them singletons. The TCR was taken from a man younger than 35 in good health and CMV-seropositive. Input material: PBMCs. The chain couples TRBV7-9 to TRBJ1-1, with 7 bases identical to TRBD1. The CDR3 region has the DNA TGTGCCAGCAGCCTGACCCGGGACAGAGCATCGAACACTGAAGCTTTCTTT. This codes for CASSLTRDRASNTEAFF.